The following is a TCR beta chain sequence with its context. The data stem from a study of blood T cell repertoires in COVID-19. This table comes from immunoSEQ multiplex PCR, and its TCRdb copy is limited to in-frame clones, with some not included. Of hundreds of thousands of clones in the sample, approximately 90% are singletons; the top ten hold 8.8%. Between the trimmed V and J ends, which lost 3 bases and 6 bases, there was a span of 17 bases. This CDR3 spans 16 amino acids. Germline V CDR1 and CDR2: LGHNA, YSLEER. Sequenced input: PBMCs or T cells enriched from blood (not recorded which). The TCR was taken from a man aged 40-49 years who had recovered from COVID-19. The rearrangement uses TRBV4-3 and TRBJ1-4, with D uncertain. This chain's CDR3 is CASSQRVPGPDEKLFF. The CDR3 DNA sequence: TGCGCCAGCAGCCAGAGAGTCCCGGGTCCTGATGAAAAACTGTTTTTT.